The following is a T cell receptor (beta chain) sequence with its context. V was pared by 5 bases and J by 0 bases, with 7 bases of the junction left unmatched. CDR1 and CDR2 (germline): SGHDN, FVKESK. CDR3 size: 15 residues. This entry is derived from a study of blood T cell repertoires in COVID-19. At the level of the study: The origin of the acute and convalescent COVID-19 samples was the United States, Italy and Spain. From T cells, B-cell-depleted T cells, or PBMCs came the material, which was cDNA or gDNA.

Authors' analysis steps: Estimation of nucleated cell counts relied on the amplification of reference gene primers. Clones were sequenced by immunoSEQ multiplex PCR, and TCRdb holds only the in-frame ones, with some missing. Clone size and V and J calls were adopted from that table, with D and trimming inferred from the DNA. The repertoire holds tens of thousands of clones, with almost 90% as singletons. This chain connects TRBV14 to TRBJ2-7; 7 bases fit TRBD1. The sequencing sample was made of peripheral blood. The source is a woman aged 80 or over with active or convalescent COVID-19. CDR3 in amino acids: CASSYGQVLSYEQYF. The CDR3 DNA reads TGTGCCAGCAGCTACGGACAGGTCCTCTCCTACGAGCAGTACTTC.